The following is a T cell receptor (beta chain) sequence with its context. The table came from immunoSEQ multiplex PCR; TCRdb's copy has only in-frame clones and leaves some out. Among about 290,000 clones listed, over 80% were seen once. The data were obtained in a study of blood T cell repertoires in COVID-19. V gave up 6 bases and J gave up 0 bases, with 12 bases separating them. The CDR3 loop spans 15 amino acids. Germline lookup yields CDR1 MNHEY and CDR2 SVGAGI. The receptor comes from a woman between 45 and 65 years old with active or convalescent COVID-19. J is TRBJ2-1 and V is TRBV6-5, with D maybe TRBD1 (5 bases). The sample was peripheral blood. CDR3 nucleotide sequence: TGTGCCAGCAGCAAGACAGTGAGCTCCTACAATGAGCAGTTCTTC. Amino acids: CASSKTVSSYNEQFF.